This section outlines one T cell receptor (beta chain) sequence together with its context. Other DNA sequences within the sample encode an identical CDR3. The data derive from a study of blood T cell repertoires in COVID-19. Study as a whole: Material from acute and convalescent COVID-19 was sourced from the United States, Italy and Spain. T cells, B-cell-depleted T cells, or PBMCs supplied cDNA or gDNA.

Germline trimming cut 5 bases from V and 3 bases from J; bases unmatched to any gene: 5. This CDR3 spans 14 amino acids. The germline V gene encodes CDR1 SEHNR and CDR2 FQNEAQ (reference sequence). Original methodology: Reference gene primer amplification in the assay estimated nucleated cell counts. Here immunoSEQ multiplex PCR was the method, and the copy in TCRdb shows in-frame clones only, minus some. From that table come the V and J calls and clone size; the DNA was used to work out D and trimming. The sample lists under 100,000 clones, under 90% occurring once. Material: peripheral blood. The chain couples TRBV7-9 to TRBJ1-1; 8 nucleotides line up with TRBD1. This TCR came from a woman aged 70-85 years with acute or convalescent COVID-19. CDR3 sequence: CASSLNRGDTEAFF. The CDR3 nucleotides are TGTGCCAGCAGCCTTAACAGGGGGGACACTGAAGCTTTCTTT.